The present T cell receptor (delta chain) was sequenced within a study of delta chains in infants with herpesvirus infections. About the study: A public fetal Vdelta1/Vgamma8 clonotype was sought in postnatally CMV-infected infants.

The study's findings and limits: Limitations included few samples and no matched controls for race or environment. Later infection age appeared linked to lower public-clonotype frequency among Vdelta1 cells.

PBMC RNA was reverse transcribed using gamma-chain- and delta-chain-specific primers. With CATT, TCRdb re-called clones from the RT-PCR reads. Of around 1,500 delta-chain clones in the sample, roughly 8% were seen once. In this sample, this clone turned up a few times. The antigen remains unidentified. CDR1 and CDR2 (germline): GEAIGNYY, EKD. The CDR3 runs to 15 residues. Trimming took off 0 bases at V and 6 bases at J, with 16 bases between the two ends. The sequence derives from a human donor who was a Ugandan infant, either HIV-exposed or HIV-unexposed (not recorded which). The rearrangement joins TRDV2 to TRDJ1; D uncertain. TCRdb does not report a J gene; here it was assigned by matching the DNA to germline references. Sequencing was performed on peripheral blood, taken at time point 2 of longitudinal follow-up. CDR3 sequence reads: CACDTVGLSDHKLIF. In nucleotides, the CDR3 is TGTGCCTGTGACACCGTGGGACTTTCTGACCATAAACTCATCTTT.